The 25 T cell receptor beta chains given below trace back to one sample, sequenced in a study of T cell changes during pregnancy in multiple sclerosis. The protocol was immunoSEQ multiplex PCR, while the TCRdb copy is restricted to in-frame clones and leaves out a portion. Of around 66,000 clones in the sample, 91% were seen once. The input for sequencing was peripheral blood, taken in the third trimester of pregnancy. These receptors originate from a female donor in good health, enrolled as a control in a pregnancy study.

This chain joins TRBV30 and TRBJ1-1; D perhaps matches TRBD1 (5 bases). This CDR3 has 13 residues. V lost 1 base to trimming and J lost 5 bases, with 11 bases between them. Germline V CDR1 and CDR2: GTSNPN, SVGIG (reference sequence). The chain's CDR3 is CAWSAGGRTEAFF. The DNA of the CDR3 is TGTGCCTGGAGTGCTGGGGGGAGGACTGAAGCTTTCTTT.

The rearrangement joins TRBV2 to TRBJ2-2; D not certain. This CDR3 comprises 12 residues. V was clipped by 3 bases and J by 3 bases, with 2 bases between them. From germline, CDR1 is SNHLY and CDR2 FYNNEI. The CDR3 is CASSDDTGELFF. CDR3 bases: TGTGCCAGCAGTGACGACACCGGGGAGCTGTTTTTT.

This rearrangement joins TRBV7-9 to TRBJ2-2, with a weak D call TRBD1 (5 bases). Between the trimmed V and J ends, which lost 0 bases and 4 bases, there was a span of 12 bases. The V gene's germline CDR1 is SEHNR and CDR2 FQNEAQ (reference sequence). This CDR3 comprises 16 residues. The CDR3 DNA follows: TGTGCCAGCAGCTTAGCTGAAAGGGGATTCACCGGGGAGCTGTTTTTT. Translated, it gives CASSLAERGFTGELFF. The complete variable domain, with remaining parts taken from reference TRBV7-9 and TRBJ2-2, reads DTGVSQNPRHKITKRGQNVTFRCDPISEHNRLYWYRQTLGQGPEFLTYFQNEAQLEKSRLLSDRFSAERPKGSFSTLEIQRTEQGDSAMYLCASSLAERGFTGELFFGEGSRLTVL.

CDR3 in amino acids: CASSLDMNTEAFF. Here the CDR3 DNA reads TGTGCCAGCAGCCTAGATATGAACACTGAAGCTTTCTTT. The V gene is TRBV7-9, the J gene TRBJ1-1; no firm D call. CDR1 SEHNR and CDR2 FQNEAQ come from the germline V gene (reference sequence). This CDR3 comprises 13 residues. Trimming left V 5 bases short and J 0 bases short, with 7 bases between.

The V gene is TRBV25-1, the J gene TRBJ2-7, with D maybe TRBD1 (6 bases). The CDR3 totals 16 residues. Germline CDR1 is MGHDK and CDR2 is SYGVNS. Between the trimmed V and J ends, which lost 1 base and 1 base, there was a span of 14 bases. CDR3 in DNA: TGTGCCAGCAGTGAATCGTCCTGGACAGTATCCTACGAGCAGTACTTC. Protein sequence: CASSESSWTVSYEQYF.

The V call is TRBV5-1, the J call TRBJ2-3, with 10 nucleotides matching TRBD2. This CDR3 spans 16 amino acids. CDR1 is SGHRS, CDR2 YFSETQ, per germline. V lost 3 bases, J lost 3 bases, and 7 bases stayed unmatched. The CDR3 sequence: CASSSGTSVDTDTQYF. The CDR3 DNA sequence: TGCGCCAGCAGCTCGGGGACTAGCGTCGATACAGATACGCAGTATTTT.

This chain joins TRBV18 and TRBJ1-4, with D unresolved. V lost 2 bases, J lost 5 bases, and 12 bases lay in between. CDR3 length equals 15 residues. Germline-derived CDR1 and CDR2 are KGHSH and LQKENI. Here the CDR3 reads CASSPSSQANEKLFF. The CDR3, as DNA: TGTGCCAGCTCACCAAGCTCCCAAGCAAATGAAAAACTGTTTTTT.

The chain joins TRBV19 to TRBJ2-1; a possible D gene is TRBD2 (5 bases). Trimming cost V 3 bases and J 0 bases, with 15 bases left between them. This CDR3 is built from 17 residues. CDR1 and CDR2 from the germline V gene are LNHDA and SQIVND (reference sequence). The CDR3 DNA reads TGTGCCAGTAGTATGAAGGTGGGCCGGGGCTCCTACAATGAGCAGTTCTTC. It translates to CASSMKVGRGSYNEQFF. The whole variable domain, filled in from reference TRBV19 and TRBJ2-1, reads DGGITQSPKYLFRKEGQNVTLSCEQNLNHDAMYWYRQDPGQGLRLIYYSQIVNDFQKGDIAEGYSVSREKKESFPLTVTSAQKNPTAFYLCASSMKVGRGSYNEQFFGPGTRLTVL.

This chain joins TRBV6-5 and TRBJ1-4; 9 bases agree with TRBD1. The CDR3 loop spans 15 amino acids. The germline CDR1 and CDR2 sequences are MNHEY and SVGAGI. V lost 3 bases to trimming and J lost 8 bases; unmatched junction nucleotides: 7. As DNA, the CDR3 is TGTGCCAGCAGTTATTTGGGACAGGGTATCGAAAAACTGTTTTTT. It translates to CASSYLGQGIEKLFF.

The rearrangement uses TRBV7-8 and TRBJ2-3; 13 bases fit TRBD2. Germline V gene sequence: CDR1 SGHVS, CDR2 FQNEAQ. With V trimmed by 3 bases and J by 4 bases, 4 bases remained unmatched. The length of the CDR3 is 16 residues. Written as DNA, the CDR3 is TGTGCCAGCAGCTTCACTAGCGGGGGGGCCCCAGATACGCAGTATTTT. This sequence encodes CASSFTSGGAPDTQYF.

V usage is TRBV28 and J usage is TRBJ1-5, with a possible D match to TRBD1 (5 bases). Between the trimmed V and J ends, which lost 5 bases and 2 bases, there was a span of 13 bases. The V gene's germline CDR1 is MDHEN and CDR2 SYDVKM. The CDR3 is 15 amino acids. The CDR3 coding sequence is TGTGCCAGCAGTCCTCATACGGGGGGCAATCAGCCCCAGCATTTT. As protein: CASSPHTGGNQPQHF.

V and J are TRBV15 and TRBJ2-5; 15 bases map to TRBD2. V lost 1 base to trimming and J lost 7 bases; unmatched junction nucleotides: 7. Per germline, CDR1 LNHNV and CDR2 YYDKDF (reference sequence). The CDR3 has 17 residues. CDR3 sequence (DNA): TGTGCCACCAGCAGAGGGACTAGCGGGAGGGAGGAAGGGACCCAGTACTTC. Its translation: CATSRGTSGREEGTQYF.

The chain couples TRBV9 to TRBJ2-2; D is possibly TRBD1 (6 bases). The ends were cut back, 3 bases at V and 5 bases at J, with 11 bases in the middle. Germline CDR1 reads SGDLS; CDR2 reads YYNGEE. The CDR3 consists of 14 residues. CDR3 residues: CASSGTGSTGELFF. CDR3 sequence (DNA): TGTGCCAGCAGCGGAACAGGGTCGACCGGGGAGCTGTTTTTT.

The V gene is TRBV7-2, the J gene TRBJ1-2; 9 positions match TRBD1. Germline assignment: CDR1 SGHTA and CDR2 FQGNSA. This CDR3 has 15 amino acids. The junction had 10 bases not matched to a gene; V was cut back by 10 bases and J by 1 base. The CDR3, as DNA: TGTGCCACTTCGCCGGGACAGGGAAATAACTATGGCTACACCTTC. It encodes CATSPGQGNNYGYTF.

The V and J genes are TRBV14 and TRBJ2-1; 10 nucleotides line up with TRBD2. V was clipped by 1 base and J by 4 bases; unmatched bases: 1. This CDR3 is built from 15 residues. The germline gives CDR1 SGHDN, CDR2 FVKESK. The CDR3 loop is CASSQGTSGYNEQFF. CDR3 nucleotide sequence: TGTGCCAGCAGCCAAGGGACTAGCGGATACAATGAGCAGTTCTTC.

The chain uses TRBV28 and TRBJ2-7; maybe TRBD2 (5 bases). Trimming removed 1 base from V and 0 bases from J, with 13 bases in between. The CDR3 covers 16 residues. CDR1 and CDR2 (germline): MDHEN, SYDVKM. The CDR3 coding sequence is TGTGCCAGCAGTTTATCAAGAGACTATCCCTCCTACGAGCAGTACTTC. This encodes CASSLSRDYPSYEQYF.

J is TRBJ2-7 and V is TRBV2; a weak D match, TRBD2 (5 bases). CDR1 is SNHLY, CDR2 FYNNEI, per germline. The CDR3 spans 14 residues. V was pared by 3 bases and J by 5 bases, with 14 bases between. This CDR3 is CASSEVGVPHEQYF. DNA of the CDR3: TGTGCCAGCAGTGAGGTGGGAGTACCCCACGAGCAGTACTTC.

The chain joins TRBV10-1 to TRBJ1-5; D gene ambiguous. The CDR3 loop spans 16 amino acids. Between the trimmed V and J ends, which lost 7 bases and 0 bases, there was a span of 16 bases. CDR1 and CDR2 from the germline V gene are WNHNN and SYGVQD (reference sequence). This CDR3 reads CASTERREYSNQPQHF. CDR3 DNA sequence: TGCGCCAGCACCGAGCGTAGGGAGTATAGCAATCAGCCCCAGCATTTT.

The chain employs TRBV11-1 and TRBJ2-1, with 10 nucleotides matching TRBD1. The CDR3 has 14 amino acids. Germline-derived CDR1 and CDR2 are SGHAT and FQDESV (reference sequence). V lost 4 bases to trimming and J lost 6 bases; unmatched junction nucleotides: 3. Here the CDR3 reads CASSSRTGGNEQFF. CDR3 coding DNA: TGTGCCAGCAGCTCGCGGACAGGGGGCAATGAGCAGTTCTTC.

The CDR3 protein is CASSIRREPLYEQYF. The CDR3, as DNA: TGTGCCAGTAGTATCAGACGGGAACCCCTTTACGAGCAGTACTTC. The rearrangement joins TRBV19 to TRBJ2-7; possibly TRBD2 for D (5 bases). This CDR3 has 15 amino acids. Germline loops: CDR1 LNHDA, CDR2 SQIVND (reference sequence). The V gene lost 3 bases and the J gene lost 4 bases, with 16 bases spanning the gap.

The chain uses TRBV25-1 and TRBJ2-1, with 8 bases matching TRBD2. There are 14 residues in the CDR3. The germline CDR1 and CDR2 sequences are MGHDK and SYGVNS. With V trimmed by 5 bases and J by 2 bases, 2 bases remained unmatched. The CDR3 protein is CASSRAGAYNEQFF. The CDR3 DNA follows: TGTGCCAGCAGTAGAGCGGGGGCCTACAATGAGCAGTTCTTC. Together with reference TRBV25-1 and TRBJ2-1, the CDR3 gives the full variable domain: EADIYQTPRYLVIGTGKKITLECSQTMGHDKMYWYQQDPGMELHLIHYSYGVNSTEKGDLSSESTVSRIRTEHFPLTLESARPSHTSQYLCASSRAGAYNEQFFGPGTRLTVL.

This clone was observed a handful of times. The chain links TRBV2 to TRBJ2-7; 7 bases line up with TRBD1. V shed 4 bases, J shed 5 bases, and the junction held 2 bases outside the gene matches. CDR3 size: 12 residues. Germline CDR1 SNHLY, CDR2 FYNNEI. The CDR3 nucleotides read TGTGCCAGCAGTGCACAGGGGCACGAGCAGTACTTC. Residues: CASSAQGHEQYF.

The J gene is TRBJ1-1, the V gene TRBV5-1; the match to TRBD1 covers 7 bases. After removal of 0 bases from V and 4 bases from J, the junction contained 9 bases not matched to a gene. Germline V gives CDR1 SGHRS, CDR2 YFSETQ. The CDR3 has 16 residues. CDR3 protein: CASSLGGVTGRTEAFF. CDR3 coding DNA: TGCGCCAGCAGCTTGGGAGGGGTGACAGGGCGCACTGAAGCTTTCTTT.

This clone showed up just once. The chain employs TRBV6-1 and TRBJ2-1, with D tentatively TRBD2 (6 bases). The V gene lost 7 bases and the J gene lost 4 bases, with 14 bases spanning the gap. Germline-derived CDR1 and CDR2 are MNHNS and SASEGT. The CDR3 has 14 residues. This CDR3 reads CASNRDLVYNEQFF. As DNA, the CDR3 is TGTGCCAGCAATCGGGACTTAGTATACAATGAGCAGTTCTTC.

The chain recombines TRBV6-5 with TRBJ2-7; tentative D call: TRBD1 (5 bases). The CDR3 runs to 14 residues. CDR1 and CDR2 from the germline V gene are MNHEY and SVGAGI. V lost 2 bases, J lost 3 bases, and 11 bases lay in between. CDR3 amino acids: CASSYVQASYEQYF. The CDR3 region has the DNA TGTGCCAGCAGTTACGTACAGGCAAGCTACGAGCAGTACTTC.